This T cell receptor (beta chain) was obtained from a study of blood T cell repertoires in COVID-19 (dated by TCRdb to about 2020). For the study in its entirety: The collaborator samples originated in the United States, Italy and Spain and spanned the acute and convalescent phases of COVID-19. The repertoires were released in a freely available public database intended as a resource for research on the immune response to SARS-CoV-2. Where available, HLA class I and class II types were obtained from metadata supplied by the sample provider rather than from assay-based typing. Samples were obtained from the ongoing ImmuneRACE study (first 160 participants) and from roughly 1,300 subjects provided by 6 global collaborators. The material from the prospective study consisted of cDNA or gDNA derived from T cells, B-cell-depleted T cells, or PBMCs. A de-identified subject ID, COVID-19 status, age in years and sex were almost always included in the sample metadata. Subjects who had been exposed to COVID-19, were actively infected with it, or had recovered from it provided the deeply sampled blood TCRbeta repertoires that made up the dataset. Points the paper makes about the study in general: How much clinical and demographic metadata was included differed by source and by participant, and the metadata was provided uncurated.

One collaborating source in Seattle enrolled patients during active infection and followed them longitudinally through the course of disease. Collaborating institutions collected whole blood in K2EDTA tubes following their own protocols. For TCRbeta analysis, collaborators shipped samples as frozen whole blood, isolated PBMCs, or DNA extracted from either of those sample types. TCRbeta CDR3 regions were amplified from genomic DNA using the immunoSEQ Assay, a bias-controlled multiplex PCR. The authors' pipeline ran thus. The number of nucleated cells in each sample was estimated by amplification of reference gene primers within the assay. To quantify the absolute abundance of each unique TCRbeta CDR3 rearrangement, sequence reads were collapsed and filtered. For each sample, productive Simpson clonality was calculated as the square root of Simpson's diversity index over productive rearrangements. TCRdb limited this immuneACCESS table to in-frame rearrangements with V and J called. A share of clones is missing; checked studies link under half to unresolved V genes, and the rest is unexplained. Clone size and the V and J calls come from that table; the DNA yielded D and trimming. In this sample the table shows roughly 260,000 clones, 75% to 95% of which occur a single time. 2% to 3% of the sample rests with the top ten.

The CDR1 and CDR2 encoded by the germline V gene are SNHLY and FYNNEI. From cysteine to phenylalanine, the CDR3 is 17 amino acids long. The retained sequence is limited to the CDR3, 51 bases, with the frame set at the first base. V trim: 3 bases; J trim: 1 base; unmatched bases: 8. About this clone itself: Its cognate antigen has yet to be identified. No much larger clone is present one base from it, and per-base qualities are unavailable.

This sequence originates from a person aged 18 to 29 with COVID-19, enrolled during active disease. The rearrangement combines TRBV2 with TRBJ2-5, and 10 bases in between align with TRBD1. Source material: peripheral blood. The DNA sequence follows: TGTGCCAGCAGTGATTCCCGGGACAGGGGCCCCCAAGAGACCCAGTACTTC. Its translation is CASSDSRDRGPQETQYF.